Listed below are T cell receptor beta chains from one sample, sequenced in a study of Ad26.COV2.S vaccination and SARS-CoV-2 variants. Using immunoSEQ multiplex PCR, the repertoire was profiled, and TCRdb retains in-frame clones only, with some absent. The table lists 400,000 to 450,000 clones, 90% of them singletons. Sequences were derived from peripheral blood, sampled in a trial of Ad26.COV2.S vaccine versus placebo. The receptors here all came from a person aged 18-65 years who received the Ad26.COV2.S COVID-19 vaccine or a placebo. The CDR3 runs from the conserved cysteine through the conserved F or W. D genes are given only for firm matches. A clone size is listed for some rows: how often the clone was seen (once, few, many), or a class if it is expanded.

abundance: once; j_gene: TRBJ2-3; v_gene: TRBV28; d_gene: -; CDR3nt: TGTGCCAGCAGTTTATGGGGGGGCAGGGAGGAAAGCACAGATACGCAGTATTTT; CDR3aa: CASSLWGGREESTDTQYF
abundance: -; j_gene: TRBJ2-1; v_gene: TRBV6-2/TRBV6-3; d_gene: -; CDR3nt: TGTGCCAGCAGTTACACCCCCCTTCAATACAATGAGCAGTTCTTC; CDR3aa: CASSYTPLQYNEQFF
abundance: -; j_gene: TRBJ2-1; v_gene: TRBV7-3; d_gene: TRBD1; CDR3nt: TGTGCCAGCAGCTTATCAGGGGGCGCGTCGGTTGAGCAGTTCTTC; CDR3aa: CASSLSGGASVEQFF
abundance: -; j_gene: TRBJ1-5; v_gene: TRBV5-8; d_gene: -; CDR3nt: TGTGCCAGCAGCTCGGTAAATCATCAGCCCCAGCATTTT; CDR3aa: CASSSVNHQPQHF
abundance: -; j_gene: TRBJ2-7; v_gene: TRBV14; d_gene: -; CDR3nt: TGTGCCAGCAGCCCCCCGGGTTTTTACTCCTACGAGCAGTACTTC; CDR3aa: CASSPPGFYSYEQYF
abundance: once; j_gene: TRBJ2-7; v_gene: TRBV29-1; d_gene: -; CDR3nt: TGCAGCGTCGCAGACAGCGAGCAGTACTTC; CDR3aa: CSVADSEQYF
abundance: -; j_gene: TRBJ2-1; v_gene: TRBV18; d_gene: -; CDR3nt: TGTGCCAGCTCACCGATGGGACGGACCAATGAGCAGTTCTTC; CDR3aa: CASSPMGRTNEQFF
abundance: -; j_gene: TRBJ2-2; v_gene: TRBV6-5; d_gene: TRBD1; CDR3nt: TGTGCCAGCAGTATAAGAGACAGGGCCGGGGAGCTGTTTTTT; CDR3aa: CASSIRDRAGELFF
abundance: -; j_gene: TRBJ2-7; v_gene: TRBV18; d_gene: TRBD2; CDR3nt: TGTGCCAGCTCACCACTCGAATCCGCGGGGGGACGTTACGAGCAGTACTTC; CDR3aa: CASSPLESAGGRYEQYF
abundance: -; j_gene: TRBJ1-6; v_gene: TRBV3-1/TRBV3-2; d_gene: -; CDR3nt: TGTGCCAGCAGCCAAGATCGACAACCGCGTAGTTCACCCCTCCACTTT; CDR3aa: CASSQDRQPRSSPLHF
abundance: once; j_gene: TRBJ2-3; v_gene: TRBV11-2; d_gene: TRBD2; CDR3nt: TGTGCCAGCTCCCCGGAGGGACTAGCGAGAAGCACAGATACGCAGTATTTT; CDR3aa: CASSPEGLARSTDTQYF
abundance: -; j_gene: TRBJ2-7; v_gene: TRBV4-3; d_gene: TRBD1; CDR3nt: TGCGCCAGCAGCCAAGGTCTGGGACAGTACGACTACGAGCAGTACTTC; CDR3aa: CASSQGLGQYDYEQYF
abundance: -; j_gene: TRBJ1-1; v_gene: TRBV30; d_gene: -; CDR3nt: TGTGCCTGGAGACTTACGAACACTGAAGCTTTCTTT; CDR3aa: CAWRLTNTEAFF
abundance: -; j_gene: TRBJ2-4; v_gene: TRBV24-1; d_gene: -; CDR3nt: TGTGCCACCAGTGATTTGCTATCCCTGTCCGAGTCGAAAGCCAAAAACATTCAGTACTTC; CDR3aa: CATSDLLSLSESKAKNIQYF
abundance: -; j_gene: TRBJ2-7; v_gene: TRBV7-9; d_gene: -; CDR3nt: TGTGCCAGCAGCTTAGCGGAAAGGGTACCCTACGAGCAGTACTTC; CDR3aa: CASSLAERVPYEQYF
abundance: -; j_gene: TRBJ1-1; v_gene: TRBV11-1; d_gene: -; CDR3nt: TGTGCCAGCAGCATTTCACACGCGAACACTGAAGCTTTCTTT; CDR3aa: CASSISHANTEAFF
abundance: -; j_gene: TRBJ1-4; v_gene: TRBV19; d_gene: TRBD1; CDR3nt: TGTGCCAGTAAACCGAGGGGGCCGGGTAATGAAAAACTGTTTTTT; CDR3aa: CASKPRGPGNEKLFF
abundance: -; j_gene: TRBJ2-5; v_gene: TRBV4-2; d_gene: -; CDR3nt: TGTGCCAGCAGCCAAGATTTCACAGGGAGGGAGACCCAGTACTTC; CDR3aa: CASSQDFTGRETQYF
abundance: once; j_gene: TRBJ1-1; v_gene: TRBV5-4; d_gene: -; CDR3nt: TGTGCCAGCAGACCAAACTTTGGACCGATAGTGAACACTGAAGCTTTCTTT; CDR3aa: CASRPNFGPIVNTEAFF
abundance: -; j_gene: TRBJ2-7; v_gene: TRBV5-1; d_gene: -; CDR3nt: TGCGCCAGCAGCTTGGATAGCGAGCAGTACTTC; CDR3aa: CASSLDSEQYF
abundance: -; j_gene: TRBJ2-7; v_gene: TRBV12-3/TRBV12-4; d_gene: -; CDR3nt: TGTGCCAGCAGTCCCCACTACGAGCAGTACTTC; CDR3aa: CASSPHYEQYF
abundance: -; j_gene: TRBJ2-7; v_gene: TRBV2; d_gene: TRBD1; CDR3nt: TGTGCCAGCAGCGGGACAGGGTCCAGCGAGCAGTACTTC; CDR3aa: CASSGTGSSEQYF
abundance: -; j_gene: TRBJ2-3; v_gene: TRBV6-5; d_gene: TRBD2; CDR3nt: TGTGCCAGCGGGGATTCAGCGGGATGGACAGATACGCAGTATTTT; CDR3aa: CASGDSAGWTDTQYF
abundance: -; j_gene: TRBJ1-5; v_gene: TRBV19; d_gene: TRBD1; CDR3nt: TGTGCCAGTAGCCCGGAGGGGGCTAGAGGTAGTCAGCCCCAGCATTTT; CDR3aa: CASSPEGARGSQPQHF
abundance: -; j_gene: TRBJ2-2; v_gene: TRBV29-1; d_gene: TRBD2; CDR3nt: TGCAGCGTGACGGGAGGGGACACCGGGGAGCTGTTTTTT; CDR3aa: CSVTGGDTGELFF
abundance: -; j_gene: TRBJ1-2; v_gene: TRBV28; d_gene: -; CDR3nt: TGTGCCAGCAGTGGCCCCGGTTCGGTCTATGGCTACACCTTC; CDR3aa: CASSGPGSVYGYTF